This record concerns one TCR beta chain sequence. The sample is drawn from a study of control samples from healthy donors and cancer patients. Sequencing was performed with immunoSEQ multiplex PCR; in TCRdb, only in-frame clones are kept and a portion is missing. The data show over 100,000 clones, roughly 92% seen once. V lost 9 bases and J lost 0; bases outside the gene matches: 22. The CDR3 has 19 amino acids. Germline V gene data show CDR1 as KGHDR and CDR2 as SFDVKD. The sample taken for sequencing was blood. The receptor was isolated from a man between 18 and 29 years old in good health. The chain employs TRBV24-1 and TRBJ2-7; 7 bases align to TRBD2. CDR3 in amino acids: CATPRSGQGLLLHSYEQYF. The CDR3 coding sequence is TGTGCCACCCCTCGGTCCGGGCAGGGACTATTACTCCACTCCTACGAGCAGTACTTC.